The rows below give T cell receptor beta chains drawn from one sample of a study of molecular identifiers for immune sequencing clone quantification. TCRdb itself ran the PCR reads through MiXCR, one entry per CDR3 protein. This table has about 320,000 distinct CDR3 sequences, 20% to 25% appearing once. Sequencing was performed on naive CD8+ T cells from blood, with Jurkat cell RNA spiked in. Source of these receptors: a human donor in good health. Some libraries in this study had Jurkat cell RNA spiked in. The CDR3 runs from the conserved cysteine through the conserved F or W. Each record gives: clone size, V gene, D gene, J gene, CDR3 protein, CDR3 DNA. The D gene is left open where the match is weak. Some rows mark clone size as missing; the rest say once, few, many or name a class of expanded clone.

>.|TRBV4-3|TRBD2|TRBJ2-7
CASSQDMASGNSYEQYF
TGCGCCAGCAGCCAAGATATGGCTAGCGGGAACTCCTACGAGCAGTACTTC
>.|TRBV5-1|.|TRBJ2-3
CASSLNPPGLDHSGEYF
TGCGCCAGCAGCTTGAACCCCCCGGGACTCGATCATTCAGGGGAGTATTTT
>.|TRBV6-2/TRBV6-3|.|TRBJ2-2
CASGRASAGELFF
TGTGCCAGTGGACGGGCCAGCGCCGGGGAGCTGTTTTTT
>.|TRBV24-1|.|TRBJ1-1
CATEEGSGEAFF
TGTGCCACCGAGGAGGGGTCGGGTGAAGCTTTCTTT
>.|TRBV3-2|.|TRBJ1-5
CASSQSDRPSNQPQHF
TGTGCCAGCAGCCAATCAGACAGGCCTAGCAATCAGCCCCAGCATTTT
>.|TRBV10-3|TRBD2|TRBJ2-3
CAISDRLAGGLRTDTQYF
TGTGCCATCAGTGATAGACTAGCGGGGGGGCTTCGCACAGATACGCAGTATTTT
>many|TRBV4-3|.|TRBJ1-1
CASSQRGGDAEAFF
TGCGCCAGCAGCCAAAGGGGCGGGGACGCTGAAGCTTTCTTT
>many|TRBV24-1|TRBD2|TRBJ2-3
CATQAGLLTDTQYF
TGTGCCACCCAAGCGGGACTTCTCACAGATACGCAGTATTTT
>many|TRBV24-1|TRBD2|TRBJ2-2
CATQPKTSGSALKELFF
TGTGCCACCCAACCCAAGACTAGCGGGAGTGCCTTGAAGGAGCTGTTTTTT
>.|TRBV7-9|.|TRBJ2-6
CASSPRAGEAGANVLTF
TGTGCCAGCAGCCCAAGGGCAGGGGAGGCTGGGGCCAACGTCCTGACTTTC
>.|TRBV3-2|.|TRBJ2-3
CASSQVSPPRRSSTDTQYF
TGTGCCAGCAGCCAAGTGTCCCCCCCCCGCAGGAGTAGCACAGATACGCAGTATTTT
>.|TRBV11-3|.|TRBJ2-5
CASSLRTEGTQYF
TGTGCCAGCAGCCTACGGACTGAAGGGACCCAGTACTTC
>many|TRBV7-3|.|TRBJ2-1
CASSLTGVSYNEQFF
TGTGCCAGCAGCTTAACAGGGGTATCCTACAATGAGCAGTTCTTC
>many|TRBV27|.|TRBJ1-4
CASSLQTPYNEKLFF
TGTGCCAGCAGTTTACAGACACCATATAATGAAAAACTGTTTTTT
>many|TRBV29-1|.|TRBJ2-3
CSVELRYTQYF
TGCAGCGTTGAGCTTAGATATACGCAGTATTTT
>.|TRBV12-5|TRBD2|TRBJ2-1
CASGFGTSGGRVVDGQFF
TGTGCTAGTGGTTTCGGGACTAGCGGGGGTAGGGTTGTTGATGGGCAGTTCTTC
>many|TRBV6-2/TRBV6-3|.|TRBJ2-5
CASSGNIAVGQYF
TGTGCCAGCAGTGGAAACATCGCTGTGGGCCAGTACTTC
>.|TRBV4-3|.|TRBJ2-2
CASSPIIENTGELFF
TGCGCCAGCAGCCCTATCATAGAGAACACCGGGGAGCTGTTTTTT
>few|TRBV24-1|.|TRBJ2-3
CATSDSPSTDTQYF
TGTGCCACCAGTGATTCTCCTAGCACAGATACGCAGTATTTT
>many|TRBV15|.|TRBJ1-3
CATSLYPTSGNTIYF
TGTGCCACCAGCCTTTATCCCACCTCTGGAAACACCATATATTTT
>many|TRBV5-1|.|TRBJ2-1
CASSFFKSSYNEQFF
TGCGCCAGCAGCTTTTTCAAAAGCTCCTACAATGAGCAGTTCTTC
>.|TRBV13|.|TRBJ2-7
CASSPPGGPYEQYF
TGTGCCAGCAGTCCCCCGGGGGGCCCCTACGAGCAGTACTTC
>many|TRBV9|TRBD2|TRBJ2-3
CASSGGDSGATDTQYF
TGTGCCAGCAGCGGGGGGGATAGCGGGGCGACAGATACGCAGTATTTT
>many|TRBV20-1|.|TRBJ2-5
CSARGLVDGYETQYF
TGCAGTGCTAGGGGCCTAGTGGATGGGTACGAGACCCAGTACTTC
>many|TRBV7-9|.|TRBJ2-7
CASSLPGSGYEQYF
TGTGCCAGCAGCTTACCTGGTAGCGGCTACGAGCAGTACTTC
>few|TRBV9|.|TRBJ2-3
CASSAPWEQAGTDTQYF
TGTGCCAGCAGCGCCCCATGGGAGCAGGCTGGAACAGATACGCAGTATTTT
>many|TRBV5-1|.|TRBJ2-7
CASSLAGPGRPLEQYF
TGCGCCAGCAGCTTGGCCGGTCCGGGCAGGCCTTTGGAGCAGTACTTC
>.|TRBV20-1|.|TRBJ1-1
CSARDRGTLLSMNTEAFF
TGCAGTGCTAGAGATCGGGGCACCCTTCTCTCCATGAACACTGAAGCTTTCTTT
>many|TRBV4-2|.|TRBJ2-7
CASSQERGHAYEQYF
TGTGCCAGCAGCCAAGAGAGGGGACACGCTTACGAGCAGTACTTC
>many|TRBV5-4|.|TRBJ1-1
CASSLDPAGMNTEAFF
TGTGCCAGCAGCTTGGATCCGGCAGGGATGAACACTGAAGCTTTCTTT
>many|TRBV28|TRBD1|TRBJ1-1
CASSYRGWVNTEAFF
TGTGCCAGCAGTTACAGGGGGTGGGTGAACACTGAAGCTTTCTTT
>many|TRBV29-1|TRBD1|TRBJ1-1
CSGGTGEAFF
TGCAGCGGGGGGACAGGTGAAGCTTTCTTT
>.|TRBV5-1|.|TRBJ2-7
CASSSDGDYEQYF
TGCGCCAGCAGCTCGGATGGGGATTACGAGCAGTACTTC
>many|TRBV7-2|.|TRBJ1-2
CASSSVGYNRVDNYGYTF
TGTGCCAGCAGCTCTGTAGGATATAACAGGGTTGACAACTATGGCTACACCTTC
>few|TRBV6-2/TRBV6-3|TRBD1|TRBJ2-1
CASSYDRTGTNEQFF
TGTGCCAGCAGTTACGACCGGACAGGGACCAATGAGCAGTTCTTC
>many|TRBV20-1|.|TRBJ2-3
CSARSWNTDTQYF
TGCAGTGCCAGGAGCTGGAACACAGATACGCAGTATTTT
>many|TRBV4-3|.|TRBJ1-5
CASSQDLPLTLDQPQHF
TGCGCCAGCAGCCAAGACCTCCCCCTCACTCTGGATCAGCCCCAGCATTTT
>many|TRBV4-1|.|TRBJ2-1
CASSQVGGYNEQFF
TGCGCCAGCAGCCAAGTGGGGGGCTACAATGAGCAGTTCTTC
>many|TRBV6-6|.|TRBJ1-1
CASSLTGRNTEAFF
TGTGCCAGCAGTTTAACAGGGAGGAACACTGAAGCTTTCTTT
>.|TRBV12-3/TRBV12-4|.|TRBJ2-1
CASSLVADEQFF
TGTGCCAGCAGTTTAGTAGCGGATGAGCAGTTCTTC
>few|TRBV11-2|TRBD2|TRBJ2-7
CASTPPLAGSYEQYF
TGTGCCAGCACTCCTCCACTAGCGGGCTCCTACGAGCAGTACTTC
>many|TRBV6-5|.|TRBJ1-1
CASSLDVVGYTEAFF
TGTGCCAGCAGTTTAGATGTTGTCGGTTACACTGAAGCTTTCTTT
>many|TRBV10-2|.|TRBJ2-6
CASSQDAGANVLTF
TGCGCCAGCAGTCAGGACGCTGGGGCCAACGTCCTGACTTTC
>many|TRBV4-1|.|TRBJ2-7
CASSQTVGAEVQYF
TGCGCCAGCAGCCAAACGGTGGGGGCGGAGGTGCAGTACTTC
>many|TRBV11-2|TRBD2|TRBJ2-3
CASSLYAGGLGDTQYF
TGTGCCAGCAGCTTATACGCGGGGGGGCTTGGAGATACGCAGTATTTT
>.|TRBV6-2/TRBV6-3|.|TRBJ2-3
CASRPLGVPGTDTQYF
TGTGCCAGCAGACCACTTGGGGTTCCAGGCACAGATACGCAGTATTTT
>few|TRBV2|TRBD1|TRBJ2-3
CASTAGPTGESTDTQYF
TGTGCCAGCACCGCAGGACCCACAGGGGAAAGCACAGATACGCAGTATTTT
>few|TRBV11-1|.|TRBJ2-5
CASSLRTDQETQYF
TGTGCCAGCAGCTTAAGGACAGATCAAGAGACCCAGTACTTC
>many|TRBV12-3/TRBV12-4|.|TRBJ1-2
CASSFVPNYGYTF
TGTGCCAGCAGTTTCGTCCCGAACTATGGCTACACCTTC
>many|TRBV5-1|.|TRBJ2-3
CASSFQERATTDTQYF
TGCGCCAGCAGCTTTCAGGAGCGGGCAACCACAGATACGCAGTATTTT
>many|TRBV19|.|TRBJ2-4
CASSIETGVVLAKNIQYF
TGTGCCAGTAGTATCGAGACAGGAGTAGTCCTAGCCAAAAACATTCAGTACTTC